This T cell receptor (beta chain) was obtained from a study of shared clonotypes between healthy human individuals. Across the study: With ages of 18 to 49, the donors were a couple of women and three men. Study-wide points: Estimated richness values were generally larger in naive subsets than in memory subsets.

TCRdb's copy holds only in-frame clones and misses some; the assay was immunoSEQ multiplex PCR. The sample holds some 2,400,000 clones, 90% to 96% seen once. Worth noting for this clone: The target antigen is unknown. The sample has other DNA sequences that encode this CDR3 too.

Germline assignment: CDR1 SGHRS and CDR2 YFSETQ. The CDR3 totals 15 residues. V was clipped by 0 bases and J by 0 bases, with 4 bases between them. This TCR came from a man younger than 35 in good health. The J gene is TRBJ2-6, the V gene TRBV5-1; D gene uncertain. Source material: naive CD4+ T cells sorted from blood. Subset given: CD45RA+ positively selected. The CDR3 is CASSLESSGANVLTF. In DNA form, the CDR3 reads TGCGCCAGCAGCTTGGAAAGCTCTGGGGCCAACGTCCTGACTTTC.